This T cell receptor beta chain was identified in a study of tumor and adjacent non-tumor tissue in lung cancer. TCRbeta libraries were built with three rounds of nested PCR, modified from ARM-PCR. TCRdb redid the calling of the multiplex PCR reads with MiXCR, one entry per CDR3 protein. The data contain about 110,000 distinct CDR3 sequences, under 65% of them singletons. The template was RNA from unsorted bulk tissue. The normal lung tissue was taken more than 3 cm from the tumor edge. In regard to this clonotype: A much larger clonotype is one base distant, so this may be a read error.

The CDR3 has 15 residues. Germline loops: CDR1 SGHRS, CDR2 YFSETQ. This TCR was sampled from a man aged 55 to 70 with non-small cell lung cancer. The chain has TRBV5-1 and TRBJ2-3; 9 bases are shared with TRBD2. Sequences were obtained from distant non-tumor lung tissue. Written as DNA, the CDR3 is TGCACCAGCAGCTCTAGCGGGGACCCCACAGATACGCAGTATTTT. This codes for CTSSSSGDPTDTQYF.